Sequencing of this T cell receptor (beta chain) was carried out in a study of T cells in Graves' hyperthyroidism and ophthalmopathy. Study overall: The blood sample was taken at first diagnosis, before treatment began.

On this clonotype itself: Its antigen is unknown.

General study findings and limits: Ophthalmopathy was predicted by the model a median of around 5.9 months ahead of onset. Within blood appeared most thyroid clonotypes that had expanded above 0.001.

TCR beta CDR3 region amplification was performed from RNA transcripts. The primer set for the first-round RT-PCR of the TCR CDR3 was HTBI. One entry per CDR3 protein results from TCRdb running MiXCR on the multiplex PCR reads. In the table there are about half a million distinct CDR3 sequences, around 20% of which are singletons. The junction had 6 bases not matched to a gene; V was cut back by 0 bases and J by 2 bases. Per germline, CDR1 MGHRA and CDR2 YSYEKL. This CDR3 region has 16 residues. The sample taken for sequencing was blood. This receptor was identified in a man aged 18-30 years with Graves' hyperthyroidism. The V gene is TRBV4-1, the J gene TRBJ2-7; TRBD1 matches 8 bases. CDR3 in amino acids: CASSQEGLGQAYEQYF. The CDR3 DNA reads as TGCGCCAGCAGCCAAGAAGGGTTGGGACAGGCCTACGAGCAGTACTTC.